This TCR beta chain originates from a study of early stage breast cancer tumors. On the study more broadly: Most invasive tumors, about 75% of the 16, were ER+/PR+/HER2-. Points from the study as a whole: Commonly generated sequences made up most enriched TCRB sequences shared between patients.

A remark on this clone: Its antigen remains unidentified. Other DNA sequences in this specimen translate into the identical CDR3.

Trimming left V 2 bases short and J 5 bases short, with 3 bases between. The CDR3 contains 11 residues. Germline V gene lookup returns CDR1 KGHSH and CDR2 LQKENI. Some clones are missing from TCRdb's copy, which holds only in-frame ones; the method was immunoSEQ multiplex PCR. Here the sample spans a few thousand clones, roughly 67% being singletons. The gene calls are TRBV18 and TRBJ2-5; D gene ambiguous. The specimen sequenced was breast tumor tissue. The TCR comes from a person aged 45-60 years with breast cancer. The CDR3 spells CASSPGETQYF. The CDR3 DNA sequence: TGTGCCAGCTCACCAGGGGAGACCCAGTACTTC.